Listed here is a single T cell receptor beta chain. This specimen belongs to a study of blood T cell repertoires in COVID-19. About the study: Both acute and convalescent COVID-19 samples were obtained from the United States, Italy and Spain.

Generated by immunoSEQ multiplex PCR, the TCRdb table keeps only in-frame clones and is missing some. The sample yields 55,000 to 85,000 clones, 81% seen once. The CDR3 has 14 residues. J gave up 4 bases and V 7 bases, and 9 bases lay outside the gene matches. Germline V gene data show CDR1 as MDHEN and CDR2 as SYDVKM. Material: peripheral blood. The chain recombines TRBV28 with TRBJ1-2; 7 nucleotides agree with TRBD1. The TCR comes from a woman in her seventies with acute or convalescent COVID-19. CDR3 bases: TGTGCCAGCATAAGACAGGGAGGTGGCTATGGCTACACCTTC. Its protein product is CASIRQGGGYGYTF.